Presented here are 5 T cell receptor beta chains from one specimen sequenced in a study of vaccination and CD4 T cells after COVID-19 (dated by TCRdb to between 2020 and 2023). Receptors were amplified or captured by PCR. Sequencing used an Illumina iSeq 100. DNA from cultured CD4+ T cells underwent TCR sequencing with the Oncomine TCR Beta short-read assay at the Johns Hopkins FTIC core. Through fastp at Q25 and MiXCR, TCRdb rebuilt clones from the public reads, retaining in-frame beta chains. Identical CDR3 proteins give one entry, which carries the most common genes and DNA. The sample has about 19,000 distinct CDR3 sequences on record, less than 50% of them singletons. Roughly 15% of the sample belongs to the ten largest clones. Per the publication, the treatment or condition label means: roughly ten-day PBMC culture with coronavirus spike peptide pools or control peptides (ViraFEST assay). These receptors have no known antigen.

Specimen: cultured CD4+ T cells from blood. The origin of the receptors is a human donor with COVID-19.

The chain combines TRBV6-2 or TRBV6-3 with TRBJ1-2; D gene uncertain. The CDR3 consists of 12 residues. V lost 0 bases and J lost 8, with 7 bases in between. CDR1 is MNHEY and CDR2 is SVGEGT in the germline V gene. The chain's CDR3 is CASSYSGWGYTF. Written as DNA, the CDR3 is TGTGCCAGCAGTTACTCAGGTTGGGGCTACACCTTC.

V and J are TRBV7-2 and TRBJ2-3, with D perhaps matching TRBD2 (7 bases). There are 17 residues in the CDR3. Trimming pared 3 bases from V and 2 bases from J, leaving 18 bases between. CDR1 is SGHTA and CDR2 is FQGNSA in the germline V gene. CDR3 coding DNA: TGTGCCAGCAGCTTTATTGCGGCGGGGGCCCTCACAGATACGCAGTATTTT. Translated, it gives CASSFIAAGALTDTQYF.

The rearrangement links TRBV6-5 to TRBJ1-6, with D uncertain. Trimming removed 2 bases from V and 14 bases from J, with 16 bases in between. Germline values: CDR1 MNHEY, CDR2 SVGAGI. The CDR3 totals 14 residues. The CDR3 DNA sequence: TGTGCCAGCAGTTACGGGGATGCTCTCTCATCCCTCCACTTT. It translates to CASSYGDALSSLHF.

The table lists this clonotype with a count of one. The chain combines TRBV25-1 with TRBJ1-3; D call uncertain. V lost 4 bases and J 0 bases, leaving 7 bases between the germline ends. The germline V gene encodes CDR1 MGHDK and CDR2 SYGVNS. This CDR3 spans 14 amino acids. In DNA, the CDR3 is TGTGCCAGCAGTGTGTCTAGCTCTGGAAACACCATATATTTT. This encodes CASSVSSSGNTIYF.

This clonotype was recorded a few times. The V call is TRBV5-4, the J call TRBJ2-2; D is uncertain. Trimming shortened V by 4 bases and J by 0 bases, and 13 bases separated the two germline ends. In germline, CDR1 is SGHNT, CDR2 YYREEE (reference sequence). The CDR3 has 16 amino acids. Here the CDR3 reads CASSTRTVTNTGELFF. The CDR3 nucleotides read TGTGCCAGCAGCACAAGGACGGTCACGAACACCGGGGAGCTGTTTTTT.